What follows are 8 T cell receptor beta chains derived from one specimen sequenced in a study of blood T cell repertoires in COVID-19. TCRdb keeps only in-frame clones here, not all; method: immunoSEQ multiplex PCR. The sample holds 120,000 to 150,000 clones, 75% to 90% seen once. The sequencing sample was made of peripheral blood. The receptors derive from a man aged 55 to 70 with active or convalescent COVID-19.

The chain combines TRBV28 with TRBJ2-2; 8 bases agree with TRBD1. This CDR3 contains 14 residues. CDR1 and CDR2 from the germline V gene are MDHEN and SYDVKM. J gave up 7 bases and V 4 bases, and 5 bases lay outside the gene matches. This CDR3 is CASSWTGRFGELFF. CDR3 sequence (DNA): TGTGCCAGCAGTTGGACAGGGAGGTTCGGGGAGCTGTTTTTT.

The chain links TRBV9 to TRBJ1-5; D unclear. The CDR3 consists of 13 residues. V lost 0 bases and J lost 3, with 4 bases in between. The germline V gene encodes CDR1 SGDLS and CDR2 YYNGEE. The CDR3 sequence is CASSVDYNQPQHF. In nucleotides, the CDR3 is TGTGCCAGCAGCGTAGACTACAATCAGCCCCAGCATTTT.

Here the CDR3 reads CASSPRSGGGGSGANVLTF. CDR3 sequence (DNA): TGTGCCAGCAGCCCTCGTAGCGGGGGAGGGGGCTCTGGGGCCAACGTCCTGACTTTC. The gene calls are TRBV7-2 and TRBJ2-6; 9 nucleotides align to TRBD2. Trimming at V came to 5 bases and at J to 0 bases, leaving 11 bases not matched to a gene. The CDR3 is 19 residues long. Germline CDR1 is SGHTA and CDR2 is FQGNSA.

This rearrangement joins TRBV11-1 to TRBJ2-5, with D perhaps TRBD2 (5 bases). The germline V and J ends were trimmed by 5 bases and 5 bases, with 18 bases remaining between them. This CDR3 comprises 15 residues. Germline CDR1 and CDR2: SGHAT and FQDESV (reference sequence). The CDR3 sequence is CASSPRTSMRETQYF. CDR3 DNA sequence: TGTGCCAGCAGCCCCAGGACTTCCATGCGGGAGACCCAGTACTTC.

V gene TRBV6-5 combines with J gene TRBJ1-5; 7 bases map to TRBD1. The CDR3 has 14 residues. The junction had 8 bases not matched to a gene; V was cut back by 6 bases and J by 6 bases. The germline V gene encodes CDR1 MNHEY and CDR2 SVGAGI. The CDR3 sequence is CASRRDRAFQPQHF. DNA of the CDR3: TGTGCCAGCAGACGAGACAGGGCGTTTCAGCCCCAGCATTTT.

This rearrangement joins TRBV7-8 to TRBJ1-1; D unresolved. The CDR3 sequence is 16 residues long. The V gene lost 5 bases and the J gene lost 1 base, with 17 bases spanning the gap. CDR1 is SGHVS, CDR2 FQNEAQ, per germline. CDR3 residues: CASSRAGRVWNTEAFF. The CDR3, as DNA: TGTGCCAGCAGCCGAGCCGGGAGGGTATGGAACACTGAAGCTTTCTTT.

This clone was seen once. The rearrangement links TRBV9 to TRBJ1-3; D ambiguous. CDR1 is SGDLS and CDR2 is YYNGEE in the germline V gene. Trimming stripped 0 bases from V and 0 bases from J, with 4 bases between. The CDR3 is made up of 14 amino acids. CDR3 in amino acids: CASSVDISGNTIYF. CDR3 DNA sequence: TGTGCCAGCAGCGTAGACATCTCTGGAAACACCATATATTTT.

The chain joins TRBV7-8 to TRBJ2-3, with TRBD1 identical over 9 bases. The CDR3 sequence is 17 residues long. Per germline, CDR1 SGHVS and CDR2 FQNEAQ. V was pared by 5 bases and J by 2 bases, with 11 bases of the junction left unmatched. CDR3 region: CASSPNRDRVITDTQYF. Here the CDR3 DNA reads TGTGCCAGCAGCCCAAACAGGGACAGGGTCATCACAGATACGCAGTATTTT.